The 8 T cell receptor beta chains reported below all come from one sample, sequenced in a study of blood T cell repertoires in COVID-19. Measured with immunoSEQ multiplex PCR; TCRdb has only the in-frame clones, and not every one. The sample holds 55,000 to 75,000 clones, approximately 80% seen once. What was sequenced was peripheral blood. These TCRs come from a man in his 70s with acute or convalescent COVID-19.

This chain joins TRBV20-1 and TRBJ2-7; TRBD2 agrees at 7 bases. Germline trimming cut 7 bases from V and 4 bases from J; bases unmatched to any gene: 4. CDR1 and CDR2 (germline): DFQATT, SNEGSKA (reference sequence). The CDR3 length is 11 residues. The CDR3 spells CSVLAVYEQYF. The CDR3 nucleotides are TGCAGTGTCCTAGCGGTTTACGAGCAGTACTTC.

V is TRBV9 and J is TRBJ1-1, with D maybe TRBD1 (5 bases). Trimming removed 3 bases at V and 0 bases at J, with 6 bases between. In germline, CDR1 is SGDLS, CDR2 YYNGEE. This CDR3 is 13 amino acids long. The CDR3 bases are TGTGCCAGCAGCGAGGGGATGAACACTGAAGCTTTCTTT. It specifies CASSEGMNTEAFF.

Only one count was recorded for this clone. This chain links TRBV28 with TRBJ1-2; 9 positions match TRBD1. Per germline, CDR1 MDHEN and CDR2 SYDVKM. The CDR3 is made up of 13 amino acids. With 6 bases clipped from V and 5 bases from J, the junction kept 4 bases outside the gene matches. This chain's CDR3 is CASRLGTGYGYTF. The CDR3 region has the DNA TGTGCCAGCAGACTAGGGACAGGGTATGGCTACACCTTC.

The V and J genes are TRBV5-1 and TRBJ1-1, with 7 bases identical to TRBD1. Germline trimming cut 0 bases from V and 2 bases from J; bases unmatched to any gene: 10. This CDR3 has 17 amino acids. Germline V CDR1 and CDR2: SGHRS, YFSETQ. The CDR3, as DNA: TGCGCCAGCAGCTTGGCCGAAGGGACAGCTAGAAACACTGAAGCTTTCTTT. Translation gives CASSLAEGTARNTEAFF.

This clone occurred once. This sequence joins TRBV3-1 (or the pseudogene TRBV3-2) and TRBJ1-2, with 9 bases fitting TRBD1. V lost 4 bases, J lost 1 base, and 10 bases stayed unmatched. Germline CDR1 reads LGHDT; CDR2 reads YNNKEL (reference sequence). The CDR3 extends over 17 amino acids. The CDR3 nucleotides are TGTGCCAGCAGCCGTGGACAGGGGCGTAGCGTTAACTATGGCTACACCTTC. It specifies CASSRGQGRSVNYGYTF.

J is TRBJ2-1 and V is TRBV5-1, with TRBD2 matching over 8 bases. The CDR3 is made up of 15 amino acids. The ends lost 3 bases at V and 10 bases at J; junction bases unmatched: 12. Germline V gives CDR1 SGHRS, CDR2 YFSETQ. DNA for the CDR3: TGCGCCAGCAGCTGGAGCGGGAGAACTTTGGGGGAGCAGTTCTTC. It translates to CASSWSGRTLGEQFF.

V and J are TRBV9 and TRBJ1-2; D is possibly TRBD1 (5 bases). V was shortened by 0 bases and J by 6 bases, with 12 bases between the two germline ends. The CDR3 has 14 amino acids. Germline V gene lookup returns CDR1 SGDLS and CDR2 YYNGEE. CDR3 loop: CASSVESRVDGYTF. The CDR3 region has the DNA TGTGCCAGCAGCGTAGAAAGCAGGGTAGATGGCTACACCTTC.

This clone came up once. The gene calls are TRBV19 and TRBJ1-2; a weak D match, TRBD1 (6 bases). Germline values: CDR1 LNHDA, CDR2 SQIVND (reference sequence). Trimming cost V 6 bases and J 6 bases, with 17 bases left between them. The CDR3 length is 14 residues. The CDR3 region has the DNA TGTGCCAGTAGGATATCGGGGGGCGCCGATGGCTACACCTTC. Its protein product is CASRISGGADGYTF.